This T cell receptor (beta chain) is from a study of T-cell memory formation after mild COVID-19. Study in general: There were largely donor-specific TCR clusters.

Study findings and constraints: Prior to infection, memory already included some responding clones, suggesting cross-reactive memory joined. Whether second-wave clones peaking at day 37 were SARS-CoV-2 specific went unconfirmed.

A note on this clonotype: Its antigen is not known.

The trim removed 3 bases at V and 2 bases at J, leaving 10 bases unmatched. The CDR3 is made up of 16 amino acids. Germline CDR1 and CDR2: SEHNR and FQNEAQ (reference sequence). It was 5'RACE with constant-segment primers that produced the TCR alpha and TCR beta cDNA libraries, which carried sample barcodes and UMIs. TCRdb reanalysed the 5' RACE reads using MiXCR and keeps one entry per CDR3 protein. The data show around 410,000 distinct CDR3 sequences, about 25% seen once. Sequenced input: PBMCs or a T cell subset sorted from them (not recorded which). This sequence was found in an adult woman who had mild COVID-19 (a few samples of this study predate the infection). Cell type and time point are not known. The chain uses TRBV7-9 and TRBJ2-7; 7 bases align to TRBD1. The CDR3 sequence: CASSLDEDRQTYEQYF. CDR3 nucleotides: TGTGCCAGCAGCTTGGACGAGGACAGGCAGACCTACGAGCAGTACTTC.